These 7 T cell receptor beta chains came from one sample sequenced in a study of T cells in Graves' hyperthyroidism and ophthalmopathy. Amplification of TCR beta CDR3 regions was performed using RNA transcripts as template. The HTBI set primed first-round TCR CDR3 RT-PCR. TCRdb re-called the multiplex PCR reads through MiXCR, storing one row per CDR3 protein. The sample carries 250,000 to 300,000 distinct CDR3 sequences, roughly an eighth recorded once. The source material was blood. Every receptor here comes from a middle-aged woman with Graves' hyperthyroidism.

At least ten counts were recorded for this clonotype. J is TRBJ1-3 and V is TRBV6-1, with no clear D. The germline gives CDR1 MNHNS, CDR2 SASEGT. The V gene lost 7 bases and the J gene lost 4 bases, with 11 bases spanning the gap. This CDR3 spans 13 amino acids. The CDR3 bases are TGTGCCAGCACCGCTCTCTGGGGAAACACCATATATTTT. This encodes CASTALWGNTIYF.

This clonotype was recorded many times. J is TRBJ2-7 and V is TRBV20-1; no definite D call. The CDR3 spans 13 residues. V was clipped by 3 bases and J by 0 bases, with 9 bases between them. Per the germline V gene, CDR1 is DFQATT and CDR2 is SNEGSKA (reference sequence). This CDR3 reads CSASGQASYEQYF. The CDR3 coding sequence is TGCAGTGCTAGTGGGCAGGCCTCCTACGAGCAGTACTTC.

In the case of this clonotype: This may arise from a read error, as a much more abundant clone is one base away. The chain combines TRBV3-1 with TRBJ2-1; 11 bases are a match to TRBD2. Germline-derived CDR1 and CDR2 are LGHDT and YNNKEL (reference sequence). There are 16 residues in the CDR3. The CDR3 region is CARSRRLAGRQTEQFF. The CDR3 DNA is TGTGCCAGGAGCCGAAGACTAGCGGGACGCCAAACTGAGCAGTTCTTC.

This clonotype appeared many times. This chain uses TRBV11-2 with TRBJ2-1; 10 bases fit TRBD2. Germline V gene sequence: CDR1 SGHAT, CDR2 FQNNGV. The junction had 4 bases not matched to a gene; V was cut back by 1 base and J by 7 bases. CDR3 length: 15 residues. The CDR3 region has the DNA TGTGCCAGCAGCTTAGCGCTAGCGGGAGCGAATGAGCAGTTCTTC. Its protein product is CASSLALAGANEQFF.

This clonotype showed up many times. The J gene is TRBJ2-5, the V gene TRBV7-3; TRBD2 matches 9 bases. After removal of 3 bases from V and 8 bases from J, the junction contained 10 bases not matched to a gene. The CDR3 is 15 residues long. CDR1 is SGHTA and CDR2 is FQGTGA in the germline V gene. CDR3 sequence: CASSFLAGGPDTQYF. The CDR3 bases are TGTGCCAGCAGCTTTCTCGCGGGAGGGCCGGATACCCAGTACTTC.

This clonotype was seen a few times. V usage is TRBV14 and J usage is TRBJ2-7; TRBD1 matches 9 bases. J lost 2 bases, V lost 0 bases, and 2 bases had no gene match. CDR3 length equals 15 residues. CDR1 is SGHDN and CDR2 is FVKESK in the germline V gene. This CDR3 reads CASSQDWDRAYEQYF. For the CDR3, the DNA is TGTGCCAGCAGCCAAGATTGGGACAGGGCCTACGAGCAGTACTTC.

This clonotype came up a few times. The chain employs TRBV20-1 and TRBJ2-4; TRBD1 agrees at 12 bases. Germline CDR1 and CDR2: DFQATT and SNEGSKA (reference sequence). The V and J ends lost 8 bases and 3 bases, in that order; junction bases with no gene match: 14. CDR3 length: 17 amino acids. DNA for the CDR3: TGCAGTTCCCCTGGGACAGGGGGCGCGGGGGTCAAAAACATTCAGTACTTC. Translation: CSSPGTGGAGVKNIQYF.